A selection of T cell receptor beta chains follows, all from one sample in a study of CD8 T cells in Susac syndrome. A single record per CDR3 protein comes from TCRdb applying MiXCR to the immunoSEQ multiplex PCR reads. This sample has about 210,000 distinct CDR3 sequences, with roughly 96% found just once. What was sequenced was CD4+ T cells from PBMCs. These receptor sequences come from a human donor with multiple sclerosis. Both conserved end residues are part of each CDR3. The D gene is left open where the match is weak. For some rows the clone size is stated as once, few or many, or as a class when expanded; others skip it.

TRBV19,-,13,-,TRBJ1-2,CASSMGTVYGYTF,TGTGCCAGTAGTATGGGGACGGTCTATGGCTACACCTTC
TRBV3-1,-,16,-,TRBJ1-2,CASSQDLFRTVYGYTF,TGTGCCAGCAGCCAAGATTTGTTCCGTACAGTCTATGGCTACACCTTC
TRBV2,TRBD1,15,-,TRBJ1-2,CASSAGTGSLLVYTF,TGTGCCAGCAGTGCCGGGACAGGGTCTCTATTAGTCTACACCTTC
TRBV12-3/TRBV12-4,-,14,once,TRBJ2-1,CASSSGTLGNEQFF,TGTGCCAGCAGCTCCGGGACCCTAGGGAATGAGCAGTTCTTC
TRBV29-1,-,13,-,TRBJ1-1,CSVLTAMNTEAFF,TGCAGCGTGCTGACAGCTATGAACACTGAAGCTTTCTTT
TRBV27,TRBD1,15,-,TRBJ1-5,CASRRGTGGNQPQHF,TGTGCCAGCAGGAGAGGGACAGGCGGCAATCAGCCCCAGCATTTT
TRBV6-6,-,13,-,TRBJ2-7,CASSFAGSHEQYF,TGTGCCAGCAGTTTTGCGGGAAGCCACGAGCAGTACTTC
TRBV5-6,TRBD1,15,-,TRBJ2-5,CASSFSGQGPPAQYF,TGTGCCAGCAGCTTCTCGGGACAGGGCCCCCCGGCCCAGTACTTC
TRBV20-1,TRBD1,13,-,TRBJ1-2,CSAEGQGLFGYTF,TGCAGTGCGGAGGGACAGGGTCTATTTGGCTACACCTTC
TRBV25-1,-,15,-,TRBJ2-1,CASSDSAKIYNEQFF,TGTGCCAGCAGTGATTCGGCAAAAATTTACAATGAGCAGTTCTTC
TRBV9,-,15,-,TRBJ2-4,CASSVEGSGKNIQYF,TGTGCCAGCAGCGTAGAGGGGAGCGGAAAAAACATTCAGTACTTC
TRBV20-1,-,12,-,TRBJ2-3,CSASVGTDTQYF,TGCAGTGCTAGCGTTGGCACAGATACGCAGTATTTT
TRBV30,-,14,-,TRBJ1-5,CAWSVAGSNQPQHF,TGTGCCTGGAGTGTGGCAGGGAGCAATCAGCCCCAGCATTTT
TRBV12-3/TRBV12-4,TRBD2,15,-,TRBJ2-1,CASSFRTSAGSEQFF,TGTGCCAGCAGTTTTCGGACTAGCGCGGGGTCGGAGCAGTTCTTC
TRBV20-1,TRBD1,13,-,TRBJ2-7,CSARGQGTYEQYF,TGCAGTGCTAGGGGACAGGGTACCTACGAGCAGTACTTC
TRBV2,-,14,-,TRBJ2-7,CASRPETASYEQYF,TGTGCCAGCAGACCGGAGACAGCCTCCTACGAGCAGTACTTC
TRBV20-1,-,18,-,TRBJ1-2,CSARDPLGGVGTNYGYTF,TGCAGTGCTAGAGATCCCTTAGGCGGGGTGGGGACTAACTATGGCTACACCTTC
TRBV7-8,-,14,-,TRBJ2-5,CASSPPDMQETQYF,TGTGCCAGCAGCCCTCCTGACATGCAAGAGACCCAGTACTTC
TRBV11-2,-,15,few,TRBJ2-7,CASSLAGRGKLGQYF,TGTGCCAGCAGCTTAGCAGGCAGGGGAAAGTTGGGGCAGTACTTC
TRBV30,TRBD1,13,once,TRBJ1-1,CAWARTGGGKAFF,TGTGCCTGGGCACGGACAGGGGGCGGGAAAGCTTTCTTT
TRBV23-1,TRBD2,14,-,TRBJ2-1,CASSRASGYNEQFF,TGCGCCAGCAGTCGGGCTAGCGGATACAATGAGCAGTTCTTC
TRBV7-2,TRBD1,14,-,TRBJ1-6,CASRDRGLFSPLHF,TGTGCCAGCAGAGACAGGGGGCTGTTTTCACCCCTCCACTTT
TRBV11-1,TRBD2,16,-,TRBJ2-4,CASSRRLAGGKNIQYF,TGTGCCAGCAGCCGCCGACTAGCGGGAGGCAAAAACATTCAGTACTTC
TRBV6-5,TRBD2,13,-,TRBJ2-7,CASSYIAGSEQYF,TGTGCCAGCAGTTACATAGCGGGATCCGAGCAGTACTTC
TRBV5-1,-,13,-,TRBJ2-3,CASSLGQTDTQYF,TGCGCCAGCAGCTTAGGGCAGACAGATACGCAGTATTTT
TRBV2,-,12,-,TRBJ1-5,CASTNSLQPQHF,TGTGCCAGCACTAACAGTCTCCAGCCCCAGCATTTT
TRBV7-9,-,13,-,TRBJ2-7,CASSPEARGEQYF,TGTGCCAGCAGCCCCGAGGCTAGGGGCGAGCAGTACTTC
TRBV27,-,14,-,TRBJ2-5,CASSLSRVRETQYF,TGTGCCAGCAGTTTATCAAGAGTCCGGGAGACCCAGTACTTC
TRBV28,TRBD1,14,-,TRBJ2-5,CATLRDRARETQYF,TGTGCCACCCTCCGGGACAGGGCCCGGGAGACCCAGTACTTC
TRBV30,TRBD1,14,once,TRBJ1-5,CAWSPGTGDQPQHF,TGTGCCTGGAGTCCCGGGACAGGCGATCAGCCCCAGCATTTT
TRBV20-1,-,13,-,TRBJ1-6,CSATSGTNSPLHF,TGCAGTGCTACCTCCGGGACTAATTCACCCCTCCACTTT
TRBV21-1,-,15,-,TRBJ2-5,CASSKAGVVRETQYF,TGTGCCAGCAGCAAGGCAGGGGTGGTACGAGAGACCCAGTACTTC
TRBV29-1,-,13,-,TRBJ1-2,CSVEDGQFIRYTF,TGCAGCGTTGAAGATGGACAGTTTATCCGCTACACCTTC
TRBV20-1,TRBD2,14,-,TRBJ2-7,CSATGTSGSHEQYF,TGCAGTGCTACCGGGACTAGCGGGAGTCACGAGCAGTACTTC
TRBV28,TRBD2,16,-,TRBJ2-1,CASSSSGNNPYNEQFF,TGTGCCAGCAGTTCCAGCGGGAATAACCCTTACAATGAGCAGTTCTTC
TRBV20-1,-,14,-,TRBJ1-5,CSAPKPGANQPQHF,TGCAGTGCCCCCAAGCCAGGCGCCAATCAGCCCCAGCATTTT
TRBV30,TRBD1,14,-,TRBJ1-1,CAWEGSGTGERAFF,TGTGCCTGGGAAGGGTCCGGGACAGGGGAACGAGCTTTCTTT
TRBV5-1,-,14,-,TRBJ2-7,CASSPAGTPYEQYF,TGCGCCAGCAGCCCGGCCGGGACCCCCTACGAGCAGTACTTC
TRBV7-9,-,17,-,TRBJ2-2,CASSLDWATANTGELVF,TGTGCCAGCAGCTTAGATTGGGCAACCGCGAACACCGGGGAGCTGGTTTTT
TRBV4-1,-,16,-,TRBJ2-1,CASSQDLALTYNEQFF,TGCGCCAGCAGCCAAGACTTGGCGTTGACCTACAATGAGCAGTTCTTC
TRBV7-3,-,13,-,TRBJ1-5,CASSANRNQPQHF,TGTGCCAGCAGCGCCAACAGGAATCAGCCCCAGCATTTT
TRBV9,-,14,-,TRBJ2-7,CASGRAAVSYEQYF,TGTGCCAGCGGCAGAGCGGCAGTCTCCTACGAGCAGTACTTC
TRBV9,-,15,-,TRBJ2-7,CASSAAGTLTYEQYF,TGTGCCAGCAGCGCCGCCGGGACGTTAACCTACGAGCAGTACTTC
TRBV29-1,-,12,-,TRBJ1-2,CSVEGRSLGYTF,TGCAGCGTTGAGGGCAGGTCCCTAGGCTACACCTTC
TRBV12-3/TRBV12-4,TRBD1,16,-,TRBJ2-5,CASSRQGRLLQETQYF,TGTGCCAGCAGTCGACAGGGCAGACTACTTCAAGAGACCCAGTACTTC
TRBV4-1,-,15,-,TRBJ2-2,CASSREIANTGELFF,TGCGCCAGCAGCCGTGAAATAGCGAACACCGGGGAGCTGTTTTTT
TRBV14,-,14,once,TRBJ2-7,CASSTRDPRDEQYF,TGTGCCAGCAGCACCCGGGACCCAAGAGACGAGCAGTACTTC
TRBV7-2,-,14,-,TRBJ1-4,CASSFSGTDEKLFF,TGTGCCAGCAGCTTTTCCGGGACGGATGAAAAACTGTTTTTT
TRBV6-5,-,13,-,TRBJ2-5,CASSSLGSATQYF,TGTGCCAGCAGTTCACTAGGATCGGCGACCCAGTACTTC
TRBV7-2,TRBD2,14,-,TRBJ2-5,CASSFFGGQETQYF,TGTGCCAGCAGCTTCTTCGGGGGGCAAGAGACCCAGTACTTC